The present T cell receptor (beta chain) was sequenced within a study of neurological immune-mediated disorders. TCRdb passed the 5' RACE reads through MiXCR, listing each CDR3 protein once. Altogether fewer than 50,000 distinct CDR3 sequences are present, 2% to 2.5% being singletons, with the ten largest covering 9% to 15%. Germline V gene sequence: CDR1 LGHDT, CDR2 YNNKEL (reference sequence). The V end lost 5 bases, the J end lost 0 bases, and 11 bases lay between the germline ends. CDR3 length equals 14 residues. This clonotype was recorded at least ten times. The sequence was obtained from a man aged 25 to 40 with multiple sclerosis. The sample taken for sequencing was PBMCs. The chain employs TRBV3-1 and TRBJ2-7; D is tentatively TRBD1 or TRBD2 (5 bases each). The CDR3 reads CASSEGPNSYEQYF. Here the CDR3 DNA reads TGTGCCAGCAGCGAGGGACCGAACTCCTACGAGCAGTACTTC.